This TCR beta chain was sequenced for a study of siplizumab effects on memory and regulatory T cells. Study-level findings and limits: Reactions containing siplizumab showed mappable alloreactive CD4+ clones averaging approximately 73% Treg-derived, versus 25% to 30% in controls. Proliferating Tregs from siplizumab cultures lacked functional confirmation of suppression.

Sequencing used immunoSEQ multiplex PCR; TCRdb keeps in-frame clones, though not all of them. The table records fewer than 85,000 clones, approximately 95% of them present only once. On this clone: Its target is unknown.

The V gene lost 4 bases and the J gene lost 2 bases, with 13 bases spanning the gap. The CDR3 runs 15 residues. Looked up from germline, CDR1 is SGHTA and CDR2 is FQGTGA. The gene calls are TRBV7-3 and TRBJ2-3, with no clear D. Sequenced sample: CD8+ T cells sorted from blood. The source is a human donor in good health. The CDR3 DNA follows: TGTGCCAGCAGCTCGTCCGGGTCTCACACAGATACGCAGTATTTT. This gives the protein CASSSSGSHTDTQYF.